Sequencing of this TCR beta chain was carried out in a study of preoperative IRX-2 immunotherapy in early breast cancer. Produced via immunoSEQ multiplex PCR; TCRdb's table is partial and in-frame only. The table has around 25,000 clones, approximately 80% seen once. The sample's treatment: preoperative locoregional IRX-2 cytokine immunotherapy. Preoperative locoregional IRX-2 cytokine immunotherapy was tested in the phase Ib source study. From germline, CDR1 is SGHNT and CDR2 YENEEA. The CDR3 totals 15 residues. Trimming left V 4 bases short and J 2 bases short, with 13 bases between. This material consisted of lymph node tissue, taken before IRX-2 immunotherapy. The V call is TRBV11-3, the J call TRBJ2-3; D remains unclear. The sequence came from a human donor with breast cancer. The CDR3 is CASSSPRVITDTQYF. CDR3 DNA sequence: TGTGCCAGCAGCTCCCCGCGAGTCATCACAGATACGCAGTATTTT.